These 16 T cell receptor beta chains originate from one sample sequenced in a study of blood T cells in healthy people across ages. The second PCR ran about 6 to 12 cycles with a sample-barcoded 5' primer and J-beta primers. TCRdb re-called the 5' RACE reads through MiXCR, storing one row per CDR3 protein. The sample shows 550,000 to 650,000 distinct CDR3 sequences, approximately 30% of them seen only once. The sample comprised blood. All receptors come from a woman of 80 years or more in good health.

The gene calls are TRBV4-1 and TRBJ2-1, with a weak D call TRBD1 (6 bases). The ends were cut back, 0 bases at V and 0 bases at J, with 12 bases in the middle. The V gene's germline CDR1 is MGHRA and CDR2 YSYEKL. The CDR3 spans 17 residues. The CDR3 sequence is CASSQERDTSSYNEQFF. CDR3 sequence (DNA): TGCGCCAGCAGCCAAGAAAGGGACACTAGCTCCTACAATGAGCAGTTCTTC.

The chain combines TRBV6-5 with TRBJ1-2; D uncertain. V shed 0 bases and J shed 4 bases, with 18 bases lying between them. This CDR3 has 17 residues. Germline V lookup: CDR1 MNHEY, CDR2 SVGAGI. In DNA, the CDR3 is TGTGCCAGCAGTTACTCGATCACCCTCAGGAATACCTATGGCTACACCTTC. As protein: CASSYSITLRNTYGYTF.

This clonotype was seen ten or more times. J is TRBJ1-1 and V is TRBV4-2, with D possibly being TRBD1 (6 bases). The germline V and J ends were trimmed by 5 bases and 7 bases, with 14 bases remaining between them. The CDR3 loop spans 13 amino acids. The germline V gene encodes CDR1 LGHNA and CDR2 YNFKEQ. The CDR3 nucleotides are TGTGCCAGCAGCAGAGGACAGACGGATGAAGCTTTCTTT. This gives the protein CASSRGQTDEAFF.

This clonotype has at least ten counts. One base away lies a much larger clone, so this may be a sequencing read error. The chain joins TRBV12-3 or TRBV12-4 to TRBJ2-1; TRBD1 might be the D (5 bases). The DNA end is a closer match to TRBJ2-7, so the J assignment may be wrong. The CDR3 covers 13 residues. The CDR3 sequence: CASSLSLDNEQYF. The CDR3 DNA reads TGTGCCAGCAGTTTATCGCTGGACAATGAGCAGTACTTC.

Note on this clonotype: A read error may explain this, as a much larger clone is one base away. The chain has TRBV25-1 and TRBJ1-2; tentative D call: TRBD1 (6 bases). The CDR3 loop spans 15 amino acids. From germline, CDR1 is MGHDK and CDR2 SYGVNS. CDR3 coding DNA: TGTACCAGCAGTGAATTGTCCAGGGGAACATATGGCTACACCTTC. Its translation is CTSSELSRGTYGYTF.

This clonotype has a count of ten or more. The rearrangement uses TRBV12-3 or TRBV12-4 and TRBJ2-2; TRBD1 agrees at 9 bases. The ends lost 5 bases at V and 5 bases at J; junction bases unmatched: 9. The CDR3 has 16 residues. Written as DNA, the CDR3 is TGTGCCAGCAGTGCCCGACAGGGGGGGTTTACCGGGGAGCTGTTTTTT. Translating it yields CASSARQGGFTGELFF.

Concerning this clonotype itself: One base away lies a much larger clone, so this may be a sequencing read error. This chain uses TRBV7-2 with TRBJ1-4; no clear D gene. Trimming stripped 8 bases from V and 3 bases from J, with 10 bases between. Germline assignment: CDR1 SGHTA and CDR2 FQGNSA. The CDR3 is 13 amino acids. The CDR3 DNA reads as TGTGCCAGCTCGGGCAGCCCTAATGAAAAACTGTTTTTT. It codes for CASSGSPNEKLFF.

The CDR3 DNA reads TGTGCCAGCAGCTTGTTACCGGCGGCAGGAGGGAACACTGAAGCTTTCTTT. Translated: CASSLLPAAGGNTEAFF. The gene calls are TRBV5-5 and TRBJ1-1; no reliable D call. This CDR3 is 17 amino acids long. The ends were cut back, 1 base at V and 1 base at J, with 17 bases in the middle. The germline V gene encodes CDR1 SGHKS and CDR2 YYEKEE (reference sequence).

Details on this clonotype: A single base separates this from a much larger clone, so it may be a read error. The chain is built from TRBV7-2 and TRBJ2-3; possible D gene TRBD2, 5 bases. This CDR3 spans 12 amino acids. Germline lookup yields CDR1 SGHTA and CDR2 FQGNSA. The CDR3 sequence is CANSARRDTQYF. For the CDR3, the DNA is TGTGCCAACAGCGCAAGGAGGGATACGCAGTATTTT.

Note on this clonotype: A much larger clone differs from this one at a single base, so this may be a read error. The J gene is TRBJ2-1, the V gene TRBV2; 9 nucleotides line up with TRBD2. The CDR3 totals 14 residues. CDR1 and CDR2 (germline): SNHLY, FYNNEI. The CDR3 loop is CASREAGGYNEQFF. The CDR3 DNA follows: TGTGCCAGCAGGGAAGCGGGGGGATACAATGAGCAGTTCTTC.

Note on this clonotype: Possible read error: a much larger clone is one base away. Written as DNA, the CDR3 is TGTGCCAGCAGCGAGATGACAGGGGACAATGAGCAGTTCTTC. Encoded protein: CASSEMTGDNEQFF. The gene calls are TRBV9 and TRBJ2-1; 8 bases match TRBD1. Trimming removed 3 bases from V and 5 bases from J; junction bases left unmatched: 4. Germline V lookup: CDR1 SGDLS, CDR2 YYNGEE. The CDR3 is made up of 14 amino acids.

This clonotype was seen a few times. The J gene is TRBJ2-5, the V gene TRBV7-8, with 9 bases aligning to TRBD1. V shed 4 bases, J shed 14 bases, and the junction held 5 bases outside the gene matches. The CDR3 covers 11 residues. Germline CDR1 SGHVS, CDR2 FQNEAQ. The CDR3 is CASSSDRGYYF. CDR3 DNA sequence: TGTGCCAGCAGCTCGGACAGGGGTTACTACTTC.

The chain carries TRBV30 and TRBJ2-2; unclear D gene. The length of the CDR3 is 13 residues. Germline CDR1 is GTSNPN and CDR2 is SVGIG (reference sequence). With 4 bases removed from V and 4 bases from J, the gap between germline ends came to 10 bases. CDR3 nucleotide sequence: TGTGCCTGGACAGCCTTATTCACCGGGGAGCTGTTTTTT. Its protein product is CAWTALFTGELFF.

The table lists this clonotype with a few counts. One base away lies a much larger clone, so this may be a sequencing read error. The CDR3 nucleotides read TGCAGCGTCGCCGGGACTAGCGACTTCCAAGAGACCCAGTACTTC. Amino acids: CSVAGTSDFQETQYF. The chain combines TRBV29-1 with TRBJ2-5, with 10 bases lining up with TRBD2. Germline values: CDR1 SQVTM, CDR2 ANQGSEA. V lost 6 bases and J lost 1; bases outside the gene matches: 8. This CDR3 comprises 15 residues. The whole variable domain, remainder taken from reference TRBV29-1 and TRBJ2-5, is SAVISQKPSRDICQRGTSLTIQCQVDSQVTMMFWYRQQPGQSLTLIATANQGSEATYESGFVIDKFPISRPNLTFSTLTVSNMSPEDSSIYLCSVAGTSDFQETQYFGPGTRLLVL.

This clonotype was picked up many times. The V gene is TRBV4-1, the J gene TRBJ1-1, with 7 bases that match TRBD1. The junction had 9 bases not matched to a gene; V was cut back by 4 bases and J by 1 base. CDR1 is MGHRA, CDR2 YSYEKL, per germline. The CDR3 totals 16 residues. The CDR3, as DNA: TGCGCCAGCAGCCGTGAAACCGGGACAGCGAACACTGAAGCTTTCTTT. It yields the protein CASSRETGTANTEAFF.

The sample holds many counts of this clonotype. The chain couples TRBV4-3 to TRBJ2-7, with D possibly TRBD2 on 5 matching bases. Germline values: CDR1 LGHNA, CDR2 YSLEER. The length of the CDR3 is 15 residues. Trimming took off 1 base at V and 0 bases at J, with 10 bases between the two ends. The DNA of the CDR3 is TGCGCCAGCAGCCAAGCCCCGGGGAGCTCCTACGAGCAGTACTTC. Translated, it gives CASSQAPGSSYEQYF.